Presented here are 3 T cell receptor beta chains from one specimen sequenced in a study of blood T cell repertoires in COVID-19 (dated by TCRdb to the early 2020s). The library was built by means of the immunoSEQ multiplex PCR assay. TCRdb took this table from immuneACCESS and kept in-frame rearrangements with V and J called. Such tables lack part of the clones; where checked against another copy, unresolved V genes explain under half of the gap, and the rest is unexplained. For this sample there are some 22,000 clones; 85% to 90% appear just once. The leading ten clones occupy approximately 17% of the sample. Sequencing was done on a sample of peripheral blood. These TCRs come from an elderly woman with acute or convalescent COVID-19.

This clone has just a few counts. CDR3 protein: CASSQDWADYGYTF. Here the CDR3 DNA reads TGTGCCAGCAGCCAAGATTGGGCAGACTATGGCTACACCTTC. This chain connects TRBV3-1 (or the pseudogene TRBV3-2) to TRBJ1-2; D is unresolved. The V end lost 0 bases, the J end lost 3 bases, and 8 bases lay between the germline ends. Germline lookup yields CDR1 LGHDT and CDR2 YNNKEL (reference sequence). This CDR3 is 14 amino acids long.

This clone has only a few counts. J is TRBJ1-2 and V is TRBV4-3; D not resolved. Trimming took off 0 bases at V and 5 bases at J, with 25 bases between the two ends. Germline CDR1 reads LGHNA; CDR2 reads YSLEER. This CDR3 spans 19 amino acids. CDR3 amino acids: CASSQEWPGVISGEYGYTF. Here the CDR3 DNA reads TGCGCCAGCAGCCAAGAATGGCCCGGTGTAATTTCCGGAGAATATGGCTACACCTTC.

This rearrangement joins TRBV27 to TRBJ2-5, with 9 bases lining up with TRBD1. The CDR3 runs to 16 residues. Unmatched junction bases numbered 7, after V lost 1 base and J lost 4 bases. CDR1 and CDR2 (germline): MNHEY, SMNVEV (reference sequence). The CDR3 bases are TGTGCCAGCAGTTTATTGGGACAGGGAGCGCGAGAGACCCAGTACTTC. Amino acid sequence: CASSLLGQGARETQYF.